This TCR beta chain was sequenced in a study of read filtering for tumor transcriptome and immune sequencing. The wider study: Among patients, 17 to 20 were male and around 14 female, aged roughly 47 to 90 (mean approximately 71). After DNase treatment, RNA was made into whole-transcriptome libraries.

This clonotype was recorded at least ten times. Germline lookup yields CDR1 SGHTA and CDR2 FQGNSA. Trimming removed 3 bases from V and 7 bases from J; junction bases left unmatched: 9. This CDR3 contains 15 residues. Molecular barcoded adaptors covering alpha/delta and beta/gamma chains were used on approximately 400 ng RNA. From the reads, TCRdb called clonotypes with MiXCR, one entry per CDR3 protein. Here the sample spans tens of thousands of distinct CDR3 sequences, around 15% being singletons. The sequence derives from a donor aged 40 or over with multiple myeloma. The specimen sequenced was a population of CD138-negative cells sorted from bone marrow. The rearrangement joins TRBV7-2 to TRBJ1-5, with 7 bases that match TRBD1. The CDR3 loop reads CASSFTGAEWQPQHF. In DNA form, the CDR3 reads TGTGCCAGCAGCTTTACAGGGGCGGAATGGCAGCCCCAGCATTTT. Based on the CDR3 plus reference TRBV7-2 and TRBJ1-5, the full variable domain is GAGVSQSPSNKVTEKGKDVELRCDPISGHTALYWYRQSLGQGLEFLIYFQGNSAPDKSGLPSDRFSAERTGGSVSTLTIQRTQQEDSAVYLCASSFTGAEWQPQHFGDGTRLSIL.